The clone carrying this T cell receptor (beta chain) appeared many times. This sample stems from a study of T cell repertoires in cytomegalovirus infection. Trimming left V 3 bases short and J 5 bases short, with 13 bases between. Germline loops: CDR1 MGHRA, CDR2 YSYEKL. CDR3 size: 15 residues. MiXCR, run by TCRdb on the reads, gives a single entry per CDR3 protein. Counted here are about 300,000 distinct CDR3 sequences, roughly a tenth occurring once; the ten biggest clones make up around 2.4%. The TCR was taken from a human donor in good health (CMV status not recorded). Some clones in this sample may be carry-over from other donors' samples. Sequenced sample: PBMCs. This chain links TRBV4-1 with TRBJ1-4; perhaps TRBD1 as D (5 bases). CDR3 sequence (DNA): TGCGCCAGCAGCCATCCCTCGGACACCAATGAAAAACTGTTTTTT. Amino acids: CASSHPSDTNEKLFF.